This is a list of T cell receptor beta chains from one sample in a study of blood T cell repertoires in COVID-19. Data came from immunoSEQ multiplex PCR; TCRdb stores just in-frame clones and leaves some out. Of some 530,000 clones in the sample, roughly nine tenths are singletons; the top ten hold 8.3%. Sequenced input: PBMCs or T cells enriched from blood (not recorded which). These receptors were collected from an older woman who had recovered from COVID-19. CDR3s include the opening cysteine and the closing phenylalanine or tryptophan.

V,J,CDR3
TRBV9,TRBJ1-5,CASSLTGSQNQPQHF
TRBV7-9,TRBJ2-7,CASSSGTGDHTYEQYF
TRBV7-9,TRBJ1-6,CASSTHLDRVNSPLHF
TRBV19,TRBJ1-1,CASSIWQGNTEAFF
TRBV10-1,TRBJ1-2,CASSESATRSGYRGYTF
TRBV6-2/TRBV6-3,TRBJ1-5,CASSYGLTSFYQPQHF
TRBV2,TRBJ2-1,CASSDESLAALSSYNEQFF
TRBV11-3,TRBJ2-1,CASSLRGGQLLEQFF
TRBV2,TRBJ2-1,CASSEIETSGGNEQFF
TRBV4-1,TRBJ1-1,CASSRKALDSRNTEAFF
TRBV3-1/TRBV3-2,TRBJ2-7,CASSPYGSSYEQYF
TRBV4-1,TRBJ1-6,CASRQVGTGNSPLHF
TRBV2,TRBJ2-3,CASSVTNYRGSTDTQYF
TRBV12-3/TRBV12-4,TRBJ1-4,CASRGGANEKLFF
TRBV6-5,TRBJ2-3,CASSTDRAPDTQYF
TRBV6-5,TRBJ1-6,CASISPGGNNSPLHF
TRBV6-5,TRBJ2-3,CASSYQGLATDTQYF
TRBV24-1,TRBJ1-5,CATSDSGQGVGQPQHF
TRBV24-1,TRBJ1-5,CATSDATGSLQNQPQHF
TRBV5-1,TRBJ1-2,CASSFSGDYGYTF
TRBV10-3,TRBJ1-2,CAISGTESYGYTF
TRBV9,TRBJ2-1,CASSPEGMAGNEQFF
TRBV2,TRBJ1-4,CASSSDRKLFF
TRBV19,TRBJ2-1,CASSGARGTWDEQFF